This passage covers 14 T cell receptor beta chains from one sample sequenced in a study of response to subunit inactivated influenza vaccine. TCRdb fed the RT-PCR reads into MiXCR, producing one record per CDR3 protein. Among about 240,000 distinct CDR3 sequences, 9% to 15% were seen once, and the ten largest hold 7.5% to 10%. The sequencing used non-naive T cells sorted from PBMCs, collected less than 15 days before vaccination. All receptors come from a man aged 50 to 60 who received an inactivated influenza vaccine.

The V and J genes are TRBV28 and TRBJ2-3, with D possibly being TRBD1 (6 bases). The CDR3 sequence is 15 residues long. Per the germline V gene, CDR1 is MDHEN and CDR2 is SYDVKM. V dropped 5 bases and J dropped 2 bases, with 14 bases sitting between them. DNA for the CDR3: TGTGCCAGCAGTCTACAGGGTCGGGACACAGATACGCAGTATTTT. This encodes CASSLQGRDTDTQYF.

This clonotype was observed many times. The V call is TRBV4-2, the J call TRBJ2-7; TRBD1 is a possible D gene (5 bases). CDR3 length: 16 residues. V was clipped by 1 base and J by 5 bases, with 18 bases between them. Germline lookup yields CDR1 LGHNA and CDR2 YNFKEQ. The CDR3, as DNA: TGTGCCAGCAGCCAAGGGGCAGCAGGGTCCCTCGACGAGCAGTACTTC. The encoded protein is CASSQGAAGSLDEQYF.

This chain uses TRBV6-5 with TRBJ2-7; 13 nucleotides align to TRBD2. Per the germline V gene, CDR1 is MNHEY and CDR2 is SVGAGI. V lost 0 bases to trimming and J lost 2 bases; unmatched junction nucleotides: 4. The length of the CDR3 is 17 residues. The CDR3 DNA is TGTGCCAGCAGTTACTCCGGACTAGCGGGAGAGACCTACGAGCAGTACTTC. The encoded protein is CASSYSGLAGETYEQYF.

This clonotype is a singleton in its sample. The rearrangement joins TRBV11-3 to TRBJ2-1, with D possibly being TRBD1 or TRBD2 (5 bases each). The CDR3 covers 13 residues. Germline CDR1 reads SGHNT; CDR2 reads YENEEA. With 7 bases removed from V and 1 base from J, the gap between germline ends came to 8 bases. The CDR3 nucleotides are TGTGCCAGCATGGGGGAATCCTACAATGAGCAGTTCTTC. Residues: CASMGESYNEQFF.

This clonotype occurred many times. The chain is built from TRBV12-3 or TRBV12-4 and TRBJ1-2; maybe TRBD1 (5 bases). With 5 bases removed from V and 4 bases from J, the gap between germline ends came to 8 bases. This CDR3 is built from 12 residues. The CDR3 is CASSRDSYGYTF. The CDR3, as DNA: TGTGCCAGCAGTCGCGACAGCTATGGCTACACCTTC.

This clonotype is categorized as medium-sized. The chain combines TRBV5-1 with TRBJ2-7, with D unclear. The V gene lost 0 bases and the J gene lost 0 bases, with 10 bases spanning the gap. Germline CDR1 and CDR2: SGHRS and YFSETQ. The CDR3 has 15 amino acids. The CDR3 here is CASSLGVSSSYEQYF. The CDR3 DNA follows: TGCGCCAGCAGCTTGGGTGTTAGCAGCTCCTACGAGCAGTACTTC.

This clonotype was seen a few times. The CDR3: CASSRASSGNTIYF. The CDR3 bases are TGTGCCAGCAGCCGGGCATCCTCTGGAAACACCATATATTTT. The chain joins TRBV3-1 to TRBJ1-3; D remains ambiguous. The CDR3 is made up of 14 amino acids. The V and J ends lost 4 bases and 0 bases respectively, with 7 bases between them. Germline V gives CDR1 LGHDT, CDR2 YNNKEL (reference sequence).

This clonotype was counted a few times. The rearrangement links TRBV6-1 to TRBJ1-5; D gene ambiguous. The CDR3 is 15 residues long. Germline lookup yields CDR1 MNHNS and CDR2 SASEGT. Trimming removed 10 bases from V and 0 bases from J, with 16 bases in between. As DNA, the CDR3 is TGTGCCACGGACCTCAGTGGATATAGCAATCAGCCCCAGCATTTT. It specifies CATDLSGYSNQPQHF.

This clonotype was picked up a small number of times. The V and J genes are TRBV6-2 or TRBV6-3 and TRBJ2-1, with 7 positions matching TRBD1. The V gene end was trimmed by 2 bases and the J gene end by 6 bases; junction bases not matched to a gene: 4. The V gene's germline CDR1 is MNHEY and CDR2 SVGEGT. The CDR3 is made up of 14 amino acids. This chain's CDR3 is CASSYVTGSNEQFF. The DNA for the CDR3 is TGTGCCAGCAGTTACGTGACAGGGAGCAATGAGCAGTTCTTC.

This clonotype showed up many times. As DNA, the CDR3 is TGTGCCAGCAGCAAAAGTTACGTGCAGTTCTTC. Protein product: CASSKSYVQFF. The rearrangement links TRBV12-3 or TRBV12-4 to TRBJ2-1, with no clear D. The CDR3 length is 11 residues. The V gene lost 6 bases and the J gene lost 12 bases, with 12 bases spanning the gap.

This clonotype has a handful of counts. The chain combines TRBV11-1 with TRBJ2-2; TRBD2 matches 10 bases. Trimming removed 6 bases from V and 5 bases from J; junction bases left unmatched: 15. The CDR3 is 18 amino acids. Per germline, CDR1 SGHAT and CDR2 FQDESV (reference sequence). The CDR3 bases are TGTGCCAGCAGTCGTCGGCTAGCGGGGGCTGTAGGGACCGGGGAGCTGTTTTTT. Encoded protein: CASSRRLAGAVGTGELFF.

This sequence joins TRBV6-1 and TRBJ2-1; the match to TRBD2 covers 9 bases. The V gene end was trimmed by 8 bases and the J gene end by 7 bases; junction bases not matched to a gene: 9. The CDR3 loop spans 14 amino acids. Germline assignment: CDR1 MNHNS and CDR2 SASEGT. The CDR3 loop reads CASYNSGSRNEQFF. DNA for the CDR3: TGTGCCAGCTATAATAGCGGGAGTCGAAATGAGCAGTTCTTC.

In this sample, this clonotype turned up many times. The chain employs TRBV20-1 and TRBJ1-5; D is possibly TRBD1 (5 bases). Per germline, CDR1 DFQATT and CDR2 SNEGSKA (reference sequence). The length of the CDR3 is 13 residues. Trimming pared 5 bases from V and 6 bases from J, leaving 14 bases between. CDR3 region: CSAPGPSFQPQHF. The CDR3 DNA sequence: TGCAGTGCTCCGGGACCCTCTTTTCAGCCCCAGCATTTT.

This clonotype was found many times. The chain recombines TRBV7-9 with TRBJ2-4; D is perhaps TRBD1 (6 bases). Trimming removed 5 bases from V and 5 bases from J, with 16 bases in between. CDR1 and CDR2 (germline): SEHNR, FQNEAQ (reference sequence). The CDR3 is 15 residues long. The DNA for the CDR3 is TGTGCCAGCAGCCAAACAGGGACCTTCGAAAACATTCAGTACTTC. This translates into CASSQTGTFENIQYF.